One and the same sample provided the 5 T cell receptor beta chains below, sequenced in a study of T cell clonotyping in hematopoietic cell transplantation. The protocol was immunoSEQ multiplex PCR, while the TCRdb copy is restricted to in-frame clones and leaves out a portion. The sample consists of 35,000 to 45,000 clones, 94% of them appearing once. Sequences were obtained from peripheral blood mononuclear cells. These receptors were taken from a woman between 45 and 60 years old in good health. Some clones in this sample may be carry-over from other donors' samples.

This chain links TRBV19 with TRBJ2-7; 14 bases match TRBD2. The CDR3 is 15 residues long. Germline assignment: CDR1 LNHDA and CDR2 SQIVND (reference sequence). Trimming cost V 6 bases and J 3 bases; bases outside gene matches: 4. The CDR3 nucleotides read TGTGCCAGTAGCGAGGGACTAGCGGGGGTCTACGAGCAGTACTTC. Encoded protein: CASSEGLAGVYEQYF.

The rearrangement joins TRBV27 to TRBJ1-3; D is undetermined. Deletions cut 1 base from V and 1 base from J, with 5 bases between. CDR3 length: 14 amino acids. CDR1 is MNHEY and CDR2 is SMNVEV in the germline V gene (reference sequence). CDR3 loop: CASSLYGSGNTIYF. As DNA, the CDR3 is TGTGCCAGCAGTTTATACGGATCTGGAAACACCATATATTTT.

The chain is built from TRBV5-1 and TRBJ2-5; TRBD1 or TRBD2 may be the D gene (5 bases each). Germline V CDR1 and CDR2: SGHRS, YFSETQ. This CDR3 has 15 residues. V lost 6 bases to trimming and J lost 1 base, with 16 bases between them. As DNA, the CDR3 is TGCGCCAGCAAGGAATGGGGGAAGGCCCAAGAGACCCAGTACTTC. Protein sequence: CASKEWGKAQETQYF.

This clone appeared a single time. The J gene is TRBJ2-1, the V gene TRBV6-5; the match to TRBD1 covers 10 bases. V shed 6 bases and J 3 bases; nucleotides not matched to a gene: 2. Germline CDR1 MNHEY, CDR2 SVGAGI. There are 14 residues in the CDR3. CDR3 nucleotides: TGTGCCAGCAGCAGGACAGGGGGCTACAATGAGCAGTTCTTC. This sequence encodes CASSRTGGYNEQFF.

CDR3 DNA sequence: TGTGCCAGTAGTATAGAAGGGGTGACAGGTTCACCCCTCCACTTT. It codes for CASSIEGVTGSPLHF. The V gene is TRBV19, the J gene TRBJ1-6; a weak D match, TRBD1 (6 bases). V was shortened by 0 bases and J by 9 bases, with 12 bases between the two germline ends. The CDR3 runs to 15 residues. CDR1 LNHDA and CDR2 SQIVND come from the germline V gene (reference sequence).